Each of the 32 T cell receptor beta chains below was sequenced from the same sample in a study of high-grade serous ovarian cancer treatment subgroups. The tumor samples were collected prior to definitive surgery or chemotherapy. Here immunoSEQ multiplex PCR was the method, and the copy in TCRdb shows in-frame clones only, minus some. The table has 15,000 to 20,000 clones, around 75% seen once; the top ten hold about 6.5%. The sequenced sample consisted of tumor tissue. The receptors here all came from a human donor with high-grade serous ovarian cancer.

V gene TRBV30 combines with J gene TRBJ1-5, with D maybe TRBD1 (5 bases). Germline V gene data show CDR1 as GTSNPN and CDR2 as SVGIG (reference sequence). Trimming left V 6 bases short and J 4 bases short, with 10 bases between. CDR3 length equals 12 residues. This CDR3 reads CACGAKNQPQHF. The CDR3 nucleotides read TGTGCCTGCGGGGCCAAGAATCAGCCCCAGCATTTT.

V gene TRBV5-4 combines with J gene TRBJ2-4; D remains ambiguous. The CDR3 totals 14 residues. Germline CDR1 and CDR2: SGHNT and YYREEE (reference sequence). V lost 0 bases to trimming and J lost 7 bases, with 11 bases between them. The CDR3 sequence: CASSLAANPNIQYF. CDR3 nucleotides: TGTGCCAGCAGCTTGGCGGCAAATCCCAACATTCAGTACTTC.

The CDR3 DNA follows: TGTGCCAGCGGACGGACAGGGGGCGGTCAGCCCCAGCATTTT. Protein sequence: CASGRTGGGQPQHF. The V call is TRBV27, the J call TRBJ1-5, with 11 positions matching TRBD1. The CDR3 is 14 amino acids. Germline V CDR1 and CDR2: MNHEY, SMNVEV (reference sequence). Trimming cost V 8 bases and J 6 bases; bases outside gene matches: 6.

For this clone: A junction end diverges from the germline sequence, so it may reflect a read error. The chain carries TRBV28 and TRBJ1-2; maybe TRBD1 (5 bases). The germline V gene encodes CDR1 MDHEN and CDR2 SYDVKM. CDR3 length: 12 residues. The chain's CDR3 is CASSSTGTGVHF. The CDR3 DNA sequence: TGTGCCAGCAGTTCGACCGGGACCGGGGTTCACTTC.

The chain links TRBV6-6 to TRBJ2-7, with 8 bases matching TRBD2. From germline, CDR1 is MNHNY and CDR2 SVGAGI (reference sequence). The CDR3 consists of 14 residues. Unmatched junction bases numbered 9, after V lost 5 bases and J lost 6 bases. The CDR3 DNA is TGTGCCAGCAGTATACTAGCGGATGACTCCGAGCAGTACTTC. Protein: CASSILADDSEQYF.

A few counts support this clone. The chain recombines TRBV4-2 with TRBJ2-2; TRBD2 matches at 9 bases. This CDR3 is 16 amino acids long. Per germline, CDR1 LGHNA and CDR2 YNFKEQ. V shed 4 bases, J shed 0 bases, and the junction held 3 bases outside the gene matches. CDR3 sequence reads: CASSPLAGSNTGELFF. CDR3 in DNA: TGTGCCAGCAGCCCTCTAGCGGGATCGAACACCGGGGAGCTGTTTTTT.

CDR3 sequence: CSVGGLASTTGELFF. CDR3 nucleotides: TGCAGCGTAGGCGGACTAGCGAGTACCACCGGGGAGCTGTTTTTT. The chain employs TRBV29-1 and TRBJ2-2, with TRBD2 matching over 9 bases. This CDR3 spans 15 amino acids. The germline V gene encodes CDR1 SQVTM and CDR2 ANQGSEA. V lost 6 bases to trimming and J lost 4 bases; unmatched junction nucleotides: 9.

A few counts support this clone. The chain combines TRBV7-9 with TRBJ1-2, with D tentatively TRBD1 (5 bases). CDR3 length: 12 residues. V lost 8 bases to trimming and J lost 6 bases, with 13 bases between them. Germline assignment: CDR1 SEHNR and CDR2 FQNEAQ (reference sequence). The CDR3 DNA is TGTGCCAGCTCATCGAGAGGGGATGGCTACACCTTC. This translates into CASSSRGDGYTF.

The rearrangement links TRBV27 to TRBJ2-7; D is unresolved. The germline V gene encodes CDR1 MNHEY and CDR2 SMNVEV (reference sequence). The V gene lost 4 bases and the J gene lost 7 bases, with 14 bases spanning the gap. CDR3 length equals 13 residues. The CDR3 DNA sequence: TGTGCCAGCAGTTGGATAGGTCCGCCGGAGCAGTACTTC. It translates to CASSWIGPPEQYF.

This chain joins TRBV11-3 and TRBJ2-1; TRBD2 aligns across 13 bases. The germline gives CDR1 SGHNT, CDR2 YENEEA. Trimming at V came to 5 bases and at J to 5 bases, leaving 9 bases not matched to a gene. The CDR3 contains 17 residues. The CDR3 protein is CASSRFSGTSGDNEQFF. For the CDR3, the DNA is TGTGCCAGCAGCCGTTTTTCCGGGACTAGCGGGGACAATGAGCAGTTCTTC.

The V and J genes are TRBV7-2 and TRBJ2-4; no clear D gene. Germline-derived CDR1 and CDR2 are SGHTA and FQGNSA. Trimming shortened V by 2 bases and J by 8 bases, and 10 bases separated the two germline ends. The CDR3 extends over 13 amino acids. The CDR3 nucleotides read TGTGCCAGCAGCTTACGTGAAATGGACATTCAGTACTTC. Translating gives CASSLREMDIQYF.

The chain uses TRBV7-9 and TRBJ1-4; no clear D gene. The V end was cut by 6 bases, the J end by 5 bases, with 7 bases between. Germline loops: CDR1 SEHNR, CDR2 FQNEAQ (reference sequence). The CDR3 extends over 12 amino acids. CDR3 DNA sequence: TGTGCCAGCAGAAGGGAGAATGAAAAACTGTTTTTT. The encoded protein is CASRRENEKLFF.

The V call is TRBV19, the J call TRBJ2-7; 11 nucleotides agree with TRBD1. The germline V gene encodes CDR1 LNHDA and CDR2 SQIVND (reference sequence). J gave up 3 bases and V 4 bases, and 5 bases lay outside the gene matches. The CDR3 is 15 residues long. CDR3 protein: CASSTGTGGVYEQYF. CDR3 nucleotides: TGTGCCAGTAGTACCGGGACAGGGGGAGTCTACGAGCAGTACTTC.

Comment on this clone: Mismatch with germline at one junction end may stem from a read error. V usage is TRBV7-7 and J usage is TRBJ2-5; a weak D match, TRBD1 (6 bases). Germline V gives CDR1 SSHAT, CDR2 FNYEAQ (reference sequence). This CDR3 contains 15 residues. The CDR3 bases are TGTGCTAGCAGCTTAGGCGGTTCTACAGGGGAGACCCAGTACTTC. Translating gives CASSLGGSTGETQYF.

The chain recombines TRBV11-3 with TRBJ1-2; 7 bases are a match to TRBD1. Germline lookup yields CDR1 SGHNT and CDR2 YENEEA. After removal of 1 base from V and 8 bases from J, the junction contained 7 bases not matched to a gene. This CDR3 has 14 residues. The CDR3 sequence is CASSLGPTGNGYTF. For the CDR3, the DNA is TGTGCCAGCAGCTTAGGGCCGACAGGGAACGGCTACACCTTC.

This clone was counted a single time. The chain has TRBV6-5 and TRBJ1-5; D not resolved. Between the trimmed V and J ends, which lost 3 bases and 4 bases, there was a span of 4 bases. This CDR3 contains 12 residues. Germline V lookup: CDR1 MNHEY, CDR2 SVGAGI. The CDR3: CASSYQNQPQHF. CDR3 nucleotides: TGTGCCAGCAGTTATCAGAATCAGCCCCAGCATTTT.

The chain joins TRBV6-1 to TRBJ2-2; D not certain. The CDR3 covers 11 residues. Germline loops: CDR1 MNHNS, CDR2 SASEGT. Trimming pared 8 bases from V and 7 bases from J, leaving 8 bases between. The CDR3 protein is CASYLFGELFF. The CDR3 DNA reads as TGTGCCAGCTACTTATTCGGGGAGCTGTTTTTT.

The chain combines TRBV5-5 with TRBJ1-1, with D possibly TRBD1 on 6 matching bases. The V end lost 2 bases, the J end lost 1 base, and 6 bases lay between the germline ends. This CDR3 contains 13 residues. Germline values: CDR1 SGHKS, CDR2 YYEKEE (reference sequence). The CDR3 DNA sequence: TGTGCCAGCAGCTTCAGGGGGAACACTGAAGCTTTCTTT. Its protein is CASSFRGNTEAFF.

The chain recombines TRBV11-3 with TRBJ1-1; 7 positions agree with TRBD1. The CDR3 is 12 residues long. Looked up from germline, CDR1 is SGHNT and CDR2 is YENEEA. The V segment lost 5 bases and the J segment 7 bases; nucleotides outside the gene matches: 4. CDR3: CASSRRTGEAFF. The DNA for the CDR3 is TGTGCCAGCAGCCGGAGGACAGGTGAAGCTTTCTTT.

V usage is TRBV29-1 and J usage is TRBJ1-2; D may be TRBD1 (6 bases). Per germline, CDR1 SQVTM and CDR2 ANQGSEA. The CDR3 length is 13 residues. Trimming took off 5 bases at V and 2 bases at J, with 12 bases between the two ends. The CDR3: CSVPDQGNYGYTF. The CDR3 DNA sequence: TGCAGCGTTCCTGACCAGGGGAACTATGGCTACACCTTC.

The CDR3 coding sequence is TGCAGCGTTGCCCAGGCTAGCGAGTCAAGGGAGCAGTTCTTC. Translated: CSVAQASESREQFF. The rearrangement joins TRBV29-1 to TRBJ2-1, with a tentative D call TRBD2 (6 bases). Trimming cost V 4 bases and J 10 bases, with 20 bases left between them. CDR1 and CDR2 (germline): SQVTM, ANQGSEA. This CDR3 comprises 14 residues.

The chain couples TRBV7-2 to TRBJ1-2; TRBD1 might be the D (5 bases). Germline V gives CDR1 SGHTA, CDR2 FQGNSA. Trimming stripped 3 bases from V and 0 bases from J, with 11 bases between. This CDR3 region has 15 residues. CDR3: CASSFRQTPNYGYTF. The CDR3 nucleotides are TGTGCCAGCAGCTTTCGACAGACTCCTAACTATGGCTACACCTTC.

V usage is TRBV5-1 and J usage is TRBJ2-2; TRBD1 is a possible D gene (6 bases). This CDR3 region has 15 residues. Looked up from germline, CDR1 is SGHRS and CDR2 is YFSETQ. V shed 6 bases and J shed 3 bases, with 15 bases lying between them. This chain's CDR3 is CASNLGGADTGELFF. CDR3 bases: TGCGCCAGCAACCTAGGGGGAGCGGACACCGGGGAGCTGTTTTTT.

This sequence joins TRBV7-2 and TRBJ2-3; 11 positions agree with TRBD2. Germline CDR1 reads SGHTA; CDR2 reads FQGNSA. Trimming at V came to 3 bases and at J to 2 bases, leaving 7 bases not matched to a gene. The CDR3 is 17 amino acids. In DNA, the CDR3 is TGTGCCAGCAGCTTTGGGGTAGCGGGAGGGGTCACAGATACGCAGTATTTT. This translates into CASSFGVAGGVTDTQYF.

V and J are TRBV5-5 and TRBJ1-2; 9 bases line up with TRBD1. V lost 3 bases and J lost 4; bases outside the gene matches: 7. CDR3 length: 15 residues. Germline CDR1 reads SGHKS; CDR2 reads YYEKEE (reference sequence). CDR3 nucleotide sequence: TGTGCCAGCAGCTCTCGGGACAGGGTTCCCTATGGCTACACCTTC. It is translated as CASSSRDRVPYGYTF.

V is TRBV6-1 and J is TRBJ1-2; 7 bases are shared with TRBD1. The germline CDR1 and CDR2 sequences are MNHNS and SASEGT. Losses at the gene ends were 5 bases for V and 7 bases for J; bases not matched to a gene: 7. This CDR3 has 13 amino acids. The CDR3 coding sequence is TGTGCCAGCAGTTCTACAGGGGTCTCTGGCTACACCTTC. Amino acids: CASSSTGVSGYTF.

The chain employs TRBV28 and TRBJ2-5, with no clear D. V dropped 3 bases and J dropped 2 bases, with 7 bases sitting between them. Per the germline V gene, CDR1 is MDHEN and CDR2 is SYDVKM. CDR3 length: 13 amino acids. CDR3 amino acids: CASSFPAQETQYF. DNA of the CDR3: TGTGCCAGCAGTTTCCCAGCACAAGAGACCCAGTACTTC.

This clone was counted only a few times. The rearrangement links TRBV29-1 to TRBJ1-1, with 7 positions matching TRBD1. The CDR3 loop spans 13 amino acids. Unmatched junction bases numbered 12, after V lost 6 bases and J lost 8 bases. CDR1 SQVTM and CDR2 ANQGSEA come from the germline V gene. CDR3 nucleotides: TGCAGCGTAGAGTCACCGACAGGGCCCGAAGCTTTCTTT. Encoded protein: CSVESPTGPEAFF.

J is TRBJ1-4 and V is TRBV18; D gene ambiguous. This CDR3 comprises 14 residues. The V and J ends lost 4 bases and 8 bases respectively, with 14 bases between them. Germline assignment: CDR1 KGHSH and CDR2 LQKENI. The CDR3 region is CASSLRGGGEKLFF. The CDR3 DNA follows: TGTGCCAGCTCACTGCGGGGAGGAGGGGAAAAACTGTTTTTT.

The rearrangement links TRBV29-1 to TRBJ2-1; TRBD1 agrees at 8 bases. CDR1 and CDR2 from the germline V gene are SQVTM and ANQGSEA. V shed 4 bases and J 6 bases; nucleotides not matched to a gene: 5. The CDR3 loop spans 13 amino acids. The CDR3 DNA reads as TGCAGCGTTGGACAGGGGTGGGGCAATGAGCAGTTCTTC. Its translation is CSVGQGWGNEQFF.

The CDR3 nucleotides read TGTGCCAGCAGCTTAGGACTAAGCACAGATACGCAGTATTTT. Translating it yields CASSLGLSTDTQYF. The chain carries TRBV5-4 and TRBJ2-3, with D possibly TRBD2 on 6 matching bases. Germline V lookup: CDR1 SGHNT, CDR2 YYREEE (reference sequence). CDR3 size: 14 residues. Trimming took off 2 bases at V and 0 bases at J, with 7 bases between the two ends.

The chain couples TRBV5-8 to TRBJ1-4; 7 nucleotides match TRBD1. The CDR3 is made up of 16 amino acids. The ends lost 4 bases at V and 7 bases at J; junction bases unmatched: 13. CDR1 and CDR2 (germline): SGHTS, YDEGEE. Here the CDR3 reads CASSQVVLQGGEKLFF. CDR3 coding DNA: TGTGCCAGCAGCCAAGTGGTTCTTCAGGGGGGTGAAAAACTGTTTTTT. The variable domain in full, with the rest retrieved from reference TRBV5-8 and TRBJ1-4, is EAGVTQSPTHLIKTRGQQATLRCSPISGHTSVYWYQQALGLGLQFLLWYDEGEERNRGNFPPRFSGRQFPNYSSELNVNALELEDSALYLCASSQVVLQGGEKLFFGSGTQLSVL.